This T cell receptor (beta chain) was retrieved from a study of T cell responses to AZD1222 COVID-19 vaccine. Worth noting for this clone: Its matching antigen is unknown.

The CDR3 has 12 amino acids. The V gene lost 4 bases and the J gene lost 7 bases, with 9 bases spanning the gap. The V gene's germline CDR1 is SGHDT and CDR2 YYEEEE. Study outcomes and limitations: Spike as a whole was targeted by vaccine-associated CD4 TCRs, dominant at 160-218 and 743-854. The donors showed a predominance of white British ancestry and of females, with possible underestimation of clonal diversity. Repertoires were sampled only after the peak T cell response. At baseline, just a handful of AZD1222 recipients tested seropositive.

Data came from immunoSEQ multiplex PCR; TCRdb stores just in-frame clones and leaves some out. This table holds roughly 120,000 clones, roughly 88% found once. V gene TRBV5-6 combines with J gene TRBJ2-1; D is undetermined. The receptor was derived from an adult in good health. Sample: peripheral blood, taken on day 0 of AZD1222 vaccination. CDR3 loop: CASSQPSNEQFF. The CDR3 DNA is TGTGCCAGCAGCCAACCGTCGAATGAGCAGTTCTTC.